The 23 T cell receptor beta chains below come from one sample, sequenced in a study of human T cells and chemical hapten exposure. Time point given: patch test 1, 2 weeks after DPC sensitization. Treatment indicated: therapeutic diphenylcyclopropenone sensitization with weekly scalp DPC. From the RACE reads, TCRdb called clonotypes with MiXCR, one entry per CDR3 protein. This sample has 95,000 or so distinct CDR3 sequences, with under 12% found just once. The input for sequencing was whole blood, taken in connection with sensitization to the hapten diphenylcyclopropenone (DPC). Receptor source: a man aged 35 to 55 with alopecia areata. Some clones in this sample may be carry-over from other donors' samples.

The V and J genes are TRBV29-1 and TRBJ2-1; D possibly corresponds to TRBD1 (7 bases). V was trimmed by 6 bases and J by 7 bases, leaving 16 bases between them. There are 13 residues in the CDR3. Looked up from germline, CDR1 is SQVTM and CDR2 is ANQGSEA. The CDR3: CSVRRGRANEQFF. CDR3 coding DNA: TGCAGCGTCAGGAGGGGGCGTGCAAATGAGCAGTTCTTC.

This clonotype came up many times. The CDR3: CASSLGNSRVADTQYF. The DNA for the CDR3 is TGTGCCAGCAGCTTAGGAAATAGTCGAGTGGCAGATACGCAGTATTTT. The chain combines TRBV7-2 with TRBJ2-3, with no clear D. The CDR3 covers 16 residues. V was clipped by 1 base and J by 4 bases, with 15 bases between them. Germline assignment: CDR1 SGHTA and CDR2 FQGNSA.

The chain uses TRBV30 and TRBJ2-1; the match to TRBD2 covers 9 bases. CDR1 and CDR2 from the germline V gene are GTSNPN and SVGIG (reference sequence). With 0 bases clipped from V and 3 bases from J, the junction kept 3 bases outside the gene matches. CDR3 length: 15 amino acids. CDR3 in DNA: TGTGCCTGGAGTGTGACTAGCGGCGTCTACAATGAGCAGTTCTTC. As protein: CAWSVTSGVYNEQFF.

In its sample, this clonotype was seen many times. The chain is built from TRBV6-5 and TRBJ2-1; 7 bases agree with TRBD2. The CDR3 is 14 amino acids. CDR1 is MNHEY and CDR2 is SVGAGI in the germline V gene. Trimming removed 5 bases from V and 7 bases from J; junction bases left unmatched: 8. DNA for the CDR3: TGTGCCAGCAGTGGGGGAGGGCCTGTAAATGAGCAGTTCTTC. This encodes CASSGGGPVNEQFF.

This clonotype was detected only a few times. The chain has TRBV14 and TRBJ1-2; D call uncertain. CDR3 length: 14 residues. The germline CDR1 and CDR2 sequences are SGHDN and FVKESK. Trimming removed 1 base from V and 7 bases from J, with 13 bases in between. The CDR3 DNA reads TGTGCCAGCAGCCAAGCGGCGGGGAGTGGTGGCTACACCTTC. Its protein product is CASSQAAGSGGYTF.

This clonotype was seen only a few times. J is TRBJ2-3 and V is TRBV9, with TRBD2 as a possible D gene (6 bases). The V gene's germline CDR1 is SGDLS and CDR2 YYNGEE. The ends were cut back, 0 bases at V and 5 bases at J, with 10 bases in the middle. The CDR3 is 14 amino acids. The CDR3 coding sequence is TGTGCCAGCAGCGTAGTGGAGGGAGGAGATACGCAGTATTTT. Translating gives CASSVVEGGDTQYF. Supplemented by reference TRBV9 and TRBJ2-3, the full variable domain reads DSGVTQTPKHLITATGQRVTLRCSPRSGDLSVYWYQQSLDQGLQFLIQYYNGEERAKGNILERFSAQQFPDLHSELNLSSLELGDSALYFCASSVVEGGDTQYFGPGTRLTVL.

The chain recombines TRBV10-3 with TRBJ2-3, with 9 bases identical to TRBD2. Germline trimming cut 0 bases from V and 3 bases from J; bases unmatched to any gene: 4. Germline V lookup: CDR1 ENHRY, CDR2 SYGVKD. The CDR3 loop spans 16 amino acids. CDR3 sequence reads: CAISESRAGGTDTQYF. CDR3 DNA sequence: TGTGCCATCAGTGAGTCGAGAGCGGGAGGAACAGATACGCAGTATTTT.

This chain joins TRBV28 and TRBJ2-7; no reliable D call. The germline V and J ends were trimmed by 10 bases and 0 bases, with 7 bases remaining between them. Germline V lookup: CDR1 MDHEN, CDR2 SYDVKM. This CDR3 contains 11 residues. The CDR3 DNA reads as TGTGCCACCAGCCCCTCCTACGAGCAGTACTTC. It yields the protein CATSPSYEQYF.

In DNA, the CDR3 is TGTGCCAGCAGTTTAACGAGGGTTTCCTACGAGCAGTACTTC. Translating it yields CASSLTRVSYEQYF. The chain employs TRBV27 and TRBJ2-7, with D maybe TRBD2 (5 bases). The germline CDR1 and CDR2 sequences are MNHEY and SMNVEV (reference sequence). The length of the CDR3 is 14 residues. Trimming stripped 2 bases from V and 1 base from J, with 9 bases between.

This sequence joins TRBV6-5 and TRBJ2-1; D is possibly TRBD2 (5 bases). Trimming stripped 4 bases from V and 0 bases from J, with 10 bases between. Germline assignment: CDR1 MNHEY and CDR2 SVGAGI. This CDR3 region has 15 residues. The CDR3 loop reads CASSSRRPSYNEQFF. The CDR3 nucleotides are TGTGCCAGCAGTTCCCGGAGGCCCTCCTACAATGAGCAGTTCTTC.

This clonotype was counted ten times or more. The V gene is TRBV12-3 or TRBV12-4, the J gene TRBJ2-5; TRBD2 matches at 7 bases. V was clipped by 3 bases and J by 4 bases; unmatched bases: 5. CDR3 length: 14 amino acids. In DNA form, the CDR3 reads TGTGCCAGCAGTTTGCGGGAGTCCGGAGAGACCCAGTACTTC. It is translated as CASSLRESGETQYF.

This clonotype was seen a few times. This chain uses TRBV20-1 with TRBJ1-1, with D perhaps TRBD1 (6 bases). Trimming took off 2 bases at V and 5 bases at J, with 15 bases between the two ends. The germline gives CDR1 DFQATT, CDR2 SNEGSKA (reference sequence). The CDR3 is made up of 14 amino acids. The CDR3 loop reads CSARLGGGLTEAFF. Here the CDR3 DNA reads TGCAGTGCTAGATTAGGGGGAGGTCTTACTGAAGCTTTCTTT.

This clonotype has at least ten counts. This sequence joins TRBV6-2 or TRBV6-3 and TRBJ2-7; TRBD1 matches at 7 bases. Germline V lookup: CDR1 MNHEY, CDR2 SVGEGT. The length of the CDR3 is 13 residues. Trimming cost V 5 bases and J 2 bases; bases outside gene matches: 3. CDR3 coding DNA: TGTGCCAGCAGTATCGGACAGGCCTACGAGCAGTACGTC. It encodes CASSIGQAYEQYV.

This clonotype was counted ten times or more. The chain uses TRBV9 and TRBJ2-3, with a possible D match to TRBD2 (5 bases). The CDR3 covers 15 residues. Trimming took 4 bases from V and 3 from J, leaving 15 bases between them. CDR1 is SGDLS and CDR2 is YYNGEE in the germline V gene. Written as DNA, the CDR3 is TGTGCCAGCAGCCCCACCCTAGCCGGTACAGATACGCAGTATTTT. Translating gives CASSPTLAGTDTQYF.

This rearrangement joins TRBV20-1 to TRBJ2-4; TRBD1 matches 8 bases. CDR1 and CDR2 from the germline V gene are DFQATT and SNEGSKA (reference sequence). Losses at the gene ends were 6 bases for V and 6 bases for J; bases not matched to a gene: 7. There are 13 residues in the CDR3. CDR3 loop: CSAKSRGPNIQYF. The CDR3 DNA follows: TGCAGTGCAAAGTCCAGGGGGCCAAACATTCAGTACTTC.

This clonotype was counted at least ten times. This rearrangement joins TRBV29-1 to TRBJ2-5; D ambiguous. The CDR3 loop spans 13 amino acids. Trimming left V 3 bases short and J 4 bases short, with 12 bases between. Per the germline V gene, CDR1 is SQVTM and CDR2 is ANQGSEA. The DNA of the CDR3 is TGCAGCGTTGATGGCAGTCTTGGAGAGACCCAGTACTTC. This translates into CSVDGSLGETQYF.

The gene calls are TRBV6-2 or TRBV6-3 and TRBJ2-7; 12 bases match TRBD2. The CDR3 loop spans 20 amino acids. From germline, CDR1 is MNHEY and CDR2 SVGEGT. V was clipped by 4 bases and J by 3 bases; unmatched bases: 19. CDR3 protein: CASSSPYTPVTSGRSYEQYV. The DNA for the CDR3 is TGTGCCAGCAGTTCCCCGTATACCCCCGTTACTAGCGGGAGGAGCTACGAGCAGTACGTC.

In its sample, this clonotype was seen many times. The rearrangement joins TRBV20-1 to TRBJ2-5; the D gene is possibly TRBD1 (5 bases). Germline assignment: CDR1 DFQATT and CDR2 SNEGSKA (reference sequence). This CDR3 comprises 14 residues. Trimming took off 1 base at V and 1 base at J, with 10 bases between the two ends. CDR3 bases: TGCAGTGCTAGAGGTTCAGGGTTCCAAGAGACCCAGTACTTC. The encoded protein is CSARGSGFQETQYF.

The chain joins TRBV25-1 to TRBJ2-1; D gene ambiguous. The CDR3 spans 13 residues. The V and J ends lost 1 base and 4 bases respectively, with 5 bases between them. CDR1 MGHDK and CDR2 SYGVNS come from the germline V gene. CDR3 loop: CASSELGYNEQFF. In DNA form, the CDR3 reads TGTGCCAGCAGTGAATTGGGTTACAATGAGCAGTTCTTC.

A few counts support this clonotype. This chain connects TRBV9 to TRBJ1-6; tentative D call: TRBD1 (5 bases). CDR1 and CDR2 from the germline V gene are SGDLS and YYNGEE. This CDR3 is built from 16 residues. V lost 0 bases to trimming and J lost 4 bases, with 11 bases between them. This CDR3 reads CASSVGGREYNSPLHF. The CDR3 nucleotides are TGTGCCAGCAGCGTAGGGGGCAGGGAGTATAATTCACCCCTCCACTTT.

This clonotype was seen repeatedly, ten times or more. This rearrangement joins TRBV13 to TRBJ1-6; 8 bases match TRBD1. Germline V gene sequence: CDR1 PRHDT, CDR2 FYEKMQ (reference sequence). The CDR3 loop spans 15 amino acids. V dropped 5 bases and J dropped 2; count of bases not matched to a gene: 2. CDR3 nucleotide sequence: TGTGCCAGCAGCGTGGGACAGGCCTATAATTCACCCCTCCACTTT. Encoded protein: CASSVGQAYNSPLHF.

V gene TRBV19 combines with J gene TRBJ2-3; D unresolved. The CDR3 totals 14 residues. CDR1 and CDR2 (germline): LNHDA, SQIVND (reference sequence). Trimming cost V 1 base and J 0 bases, with 5 bases left between them. CDR3 bases: TGTGCCAGTAGTATAGGTCTGAGCACAGATACGCAGTATTTT. Its translation is CASSIGLSTDTQYF.

In this sample, this clonotype turned up a few times. The chain employs TRBV27 and TRBJ2-7; 9 bases align to TRBD2. V lost 7 bases and J lost 3; bases outside the gene matches: 10. Germline CDR1 MNHEY, CDR2 SMNVEV (reference sequence). The CDR3 is made up of 15 amino acids. Here the CDR3 reads CASTRRLAASYEQYF. CDR3 bases: TGTGCCAGCACCCGGAGACTAGCGGCGAGCTACGAGCAGTACTTC.